Sequencing of this T cell receptor (beta chain) was carried out in a study of blood T cell repertoires in COVID-19. In the authors' workflow: How many nucleated cells were present was estimated from reference gene primer amplification. Sequencing used immunoSEQ multiplex PCR; TCRdb keeps in-frame clones, though not all of them. For V, J and clone size, that table is used; D and trimming come from the DNA. This table has some 350,000 clones, 83% appearing once. The V and J ends lost 5 bases and 0 bases, in that order; junction bases with no gene match: 5. This CDR3 is 15 amino acids long. Germline V gene lookup returns CDR1 SGHTA and CDR2 FQGNSA.

The sequenced material came from peripheral blood. The source of this sequence is a man younger than 45 with active or convalescent COVID-19. The J gene is TRBJ2-3, the V gene TRBV7-2; 7 positions agree with TRBD1. The CDR3 DNA is TGTGCCAGCAGCACAGGGGCCTTTAGCACAGATACGCAGTATTTT. Translated: CASSTGAFSTDTQYF.